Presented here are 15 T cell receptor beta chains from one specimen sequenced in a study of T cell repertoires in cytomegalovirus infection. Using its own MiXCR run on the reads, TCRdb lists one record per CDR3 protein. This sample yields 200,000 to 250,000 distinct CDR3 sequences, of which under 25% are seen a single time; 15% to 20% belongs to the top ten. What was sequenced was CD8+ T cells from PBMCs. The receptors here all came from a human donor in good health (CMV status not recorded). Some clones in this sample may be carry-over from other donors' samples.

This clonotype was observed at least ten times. CDR3 residues: CASSLGTSGATDTQYF. DNA of the CDR3: TGTGCCAGCAGCTTAGGGACTAGCGGGGCCACAGATACGCAGTATTTT. J is TRBJ2-3 and V is TRBV7-8; 12 nucleotides match TRBD2. The V and J ends lost 1 base and 2 bases, in that order; junction bases with no gene match: 1. CDR1 and CDR2 (germline): SGHVS, FQNEAQ. This CDR3 comprises 16 residues.

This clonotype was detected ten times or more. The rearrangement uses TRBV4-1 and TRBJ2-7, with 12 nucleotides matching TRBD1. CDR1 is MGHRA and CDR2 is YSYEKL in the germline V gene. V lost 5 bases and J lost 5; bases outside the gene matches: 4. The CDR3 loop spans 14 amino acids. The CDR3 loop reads CASSDGTGGHEQYF. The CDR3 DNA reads TGCGCCAGCAGCGACGGGACAGGGGGCCACGAGCAGTACTTC.

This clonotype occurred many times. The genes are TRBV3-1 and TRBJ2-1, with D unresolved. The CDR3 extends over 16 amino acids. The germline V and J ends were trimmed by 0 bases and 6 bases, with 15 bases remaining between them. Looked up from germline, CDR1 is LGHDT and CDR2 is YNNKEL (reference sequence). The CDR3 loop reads CASSQDFREVSNEQFF. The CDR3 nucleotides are TGTGCCAGCAGCCAAGATTTCCGTGAGGTGAGCAATGAGCAGTTCTTC.

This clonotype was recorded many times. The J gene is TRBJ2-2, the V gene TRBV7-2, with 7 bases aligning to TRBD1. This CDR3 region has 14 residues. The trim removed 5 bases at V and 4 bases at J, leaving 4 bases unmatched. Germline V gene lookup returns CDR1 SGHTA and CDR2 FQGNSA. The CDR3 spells CASSNRGLTGELFF. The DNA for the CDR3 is TGTGCCAGCAGCAACAGGGGTCTCACCGGGGAGCTGTTTTTT.

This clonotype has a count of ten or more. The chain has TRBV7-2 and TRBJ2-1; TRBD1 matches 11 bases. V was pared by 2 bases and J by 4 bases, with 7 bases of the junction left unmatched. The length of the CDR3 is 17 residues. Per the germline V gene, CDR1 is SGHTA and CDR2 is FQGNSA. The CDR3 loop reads CASSLHGGQGAYNEQFF. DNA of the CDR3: TGTGCCAGCAGCTTACACGGCGGACAGGGGGCTTACAATGAGCAGTTCTTC.

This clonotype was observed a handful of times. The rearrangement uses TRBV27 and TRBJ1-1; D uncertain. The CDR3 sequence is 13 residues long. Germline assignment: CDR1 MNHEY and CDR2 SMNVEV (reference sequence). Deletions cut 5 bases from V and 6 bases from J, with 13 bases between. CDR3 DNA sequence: TGTGCCAGCAGTGCATCCCCGACGGCTGAAGCTTTCTTT. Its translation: CASSASPTAEAFF.

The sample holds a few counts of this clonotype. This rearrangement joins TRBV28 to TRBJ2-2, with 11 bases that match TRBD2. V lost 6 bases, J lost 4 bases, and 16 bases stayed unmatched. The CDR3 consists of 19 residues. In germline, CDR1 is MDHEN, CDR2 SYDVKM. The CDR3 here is CASSYIATSGDDSTGELFF. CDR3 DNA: TGTGCCAGCAGCTACATTGCGACTAGCGGGGACGACTCCACCGGGGAGCTGTTTTTT.

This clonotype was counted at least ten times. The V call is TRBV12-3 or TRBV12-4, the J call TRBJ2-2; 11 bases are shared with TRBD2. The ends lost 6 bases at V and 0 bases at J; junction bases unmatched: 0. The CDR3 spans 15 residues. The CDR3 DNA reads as TGTGCCAGCAGGGGACTAGCGGCGAACACCGGGGAGCTGTTTTTT. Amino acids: CASRGLAANTGELFF.

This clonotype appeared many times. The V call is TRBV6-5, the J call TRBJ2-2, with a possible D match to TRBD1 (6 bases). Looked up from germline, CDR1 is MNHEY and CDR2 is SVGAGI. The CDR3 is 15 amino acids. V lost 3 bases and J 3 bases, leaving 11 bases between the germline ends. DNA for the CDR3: TGTGCCAGCAGTTATGCAGGGGCGGACACCGGGGAGCTGTTTTTT. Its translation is CASSYAGADTGELFF.

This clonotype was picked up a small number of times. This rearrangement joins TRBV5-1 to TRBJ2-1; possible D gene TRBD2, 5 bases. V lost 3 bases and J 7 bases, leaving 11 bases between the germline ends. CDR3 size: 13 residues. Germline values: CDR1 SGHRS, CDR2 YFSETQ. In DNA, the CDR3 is TGCGCCAGCAGCTGGGCCACGGGGAATGAGCAGTTCTTC. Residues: CASSWATGNEQFF. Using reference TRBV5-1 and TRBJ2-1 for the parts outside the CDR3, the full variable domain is KAGVTQTPRYLIKTRGQQVTLSCSPISGHRSVSWYQQTPGQGLQFLFEYFSETQRNKGNFPGRFSGRQFSNSRSEMNVSTLELGDSALYLCASSWATGNEQFFGPGTRLTVL.

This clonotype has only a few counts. CDR3 region: CASEGPSSGGRPPDTQYF. The CDR3 DNA reads TGTGCCAGCGAGGGCCCGTCTAGCGGGGGCCGTCCACCGGATACGCAGTATTTT. The chain links TRBV2 to TRBJ2-3; TRBD2 aligns across 10 bases. This CDR3 region has 18 residues. V trimming: 8 bases; J trimming: 6 bases; junction bases outside the gene matches: 20. Germline V gene data show CDR1 as SNHLY and CDR2 as FYNNEI.

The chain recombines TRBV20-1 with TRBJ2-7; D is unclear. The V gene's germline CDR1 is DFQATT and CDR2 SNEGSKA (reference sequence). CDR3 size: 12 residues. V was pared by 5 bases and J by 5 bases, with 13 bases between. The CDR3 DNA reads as TGCAGTGCTCCCTTCACGTTCCACGAGCAGTACTTC. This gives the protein CSAPFTFHEQYF.

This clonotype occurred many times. CDR3 sequence: CASSLSLNTEAFF. Here the CDR3 DNA reads TGTGCCAGCAGTTTGTCGTTGAACACTGAAGCTTTCTTT. J is TRBJ1-1 and V is TRBV12-3 or TRBV12-4; D uncertain. This CDR3 spans 13 amino acids. V dropped 3 bases and J dropped 0 bases, with 5 bases sitting between them.

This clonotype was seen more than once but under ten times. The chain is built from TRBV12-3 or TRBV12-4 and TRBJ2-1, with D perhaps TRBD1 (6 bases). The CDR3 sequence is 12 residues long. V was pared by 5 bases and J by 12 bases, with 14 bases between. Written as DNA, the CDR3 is TGTGCCAGCAGTCCCCAGGGGAATTGGCAGTTCTTC. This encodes CASSPQGNWQFF.

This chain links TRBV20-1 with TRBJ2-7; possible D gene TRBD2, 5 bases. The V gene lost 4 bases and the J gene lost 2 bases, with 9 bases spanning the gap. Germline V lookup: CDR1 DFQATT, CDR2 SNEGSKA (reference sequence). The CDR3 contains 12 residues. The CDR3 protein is CSATDYAYEQYF. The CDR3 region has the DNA TGCAGTGCTACCGACTACGCCTACGAGCAGTACTTC.